This is a list of T cell receptor beta chains from one sample in a study of CD8+ T cells in alopecia areata. Produced via immunoSEQ multiplex PCR; TCRdb's table is partial and in-frame only. The sample includes about 39,000 clones, 65% seen only once; the top ten take about a fifth. The sequenced sample was CD8+ T cells sorted from blood, obtained at week 4, from a patient treated with tofacitinib. These receptors all stem from a human donor with alopecia areata. The CDR3 runs from the conserved cysteine through the conserved F or W. D genes are given only for firm matches. Expanded clones are given a class, and other clones once, few, many or no size at all.

CDR3nt: TGCGCCAGCAGCTTGGATTTCCAAGAGACCCAGTACTTC
CDR3aa: CASSLDFQETQYF
abundance: -
j_gene: TRBJ2-5
v_gene: TRBV5-1
d_gene: -

CDR3nt: TGCAGCGTTCCGGGCCTGGGGACCGGGGAGCTGTTTTTT
CDR3aa: CSVPGLGTGELFF
abundance: -
j_gene: TRBJ2-2
v_gene: TRBV29-1
d_gene: -

CDR3nt: TGCAGCGTTGAAGGGGGTGGTAGCACAGATACGCAGTATTTT
CDR3aa: CSVEGGGSTDTQYF
abundance: -
j_gene: TRBJ2-3
v_gene: TRBV29-1
d_gene: -

CDR3nt: TGCAGCGTTGCCCGGGAAAACATTCAGTACTTC
CDR3aa: CSVARENIQYF
abundance: -
j_gene: TRBJ2-4
v_gene: TRBV29-1
d_gene: -

CDR3nt: TGTGCCAGCAGTGAATTGGGGACAGAGAACACTGAAGCTTTCTTT
CDR3aa: CASSELGTENTEAFF
abundance: -
j_gene: TRBJ1-1
v_gene: TRBV25-1
d_gene: TRBD1

CDR3nt: TGTGCCAGCAGCTTACCTGGACAGGGGACTGAAGCTTTCTTT
CDR3aa: CASSLPGQGTEAFF
abundance: -
j_gene: TRBJ1-1
v_gene: TRBV7-2
d_gene: TRBD1

CDR3nt: TGTGCCTGGAGATACGGTCACACTGAAGCTTTCTTT
CDR3aa: CAWRYGHTEAFF
abundance: -
j_gene: TRBJ1-1
v_gene: TRBV30
d_gene: -

CDR3nt: TGCGCCAGCAGCCAATTCGCGGGGTCTGGGGAGACCCAGTACTTC
CDR3aa: CASSQFAGSGETQYF
abundance: -
j_gene: TRBJ2-5
v_gene: TRBV4-3
d_gene: -

CDR3nt: TGCGCCAGCAGCCAAGATCTCACGCGGGGGGACGAGCAGTACTTC
CDR3aa: CASSQDLTRGDEQYF
abundance: -
j_gene: TRBJ2-7
v_gene: TRBV4-3
d_gene: TRBD2

CDR3nt: TGTGCCAGCAGCATGAGCCGGACCAACAATGAGCAGTTCTTC
CDR3aa: CASSMSRTNNEQFF
abundance: -
j_gene: TRBJ2-1
v_gene: TRBV7-7
d_gene: -

CDR3nt: TGTGCCAGCAGTTCACGTGGGGGAGGGCCTATCCTAGCCTACGAGCAGTACTTC
CDR3aa: CASSSRGGGPILAYEQYF
abundance: -
j_gene: TRBJ2-7
v_gene: TRBV27
d_gene: TRBD2

CDR3nt: TGCAGCGTTACGGGCTCGAATGAGCAGTTCTTC
CDR3aa: CSVTGSNEQFF
abundance: few
j_gene: TRBJ2-1
v_gene: TRBV29-1
d_gene: -

CDR3nt: TGTGCCAGCAGTTGGGCAGGGGCGGGGGACGAGCAGTACTTC
CDR3aa: CASSWAGAGDEQYF
abundance: -
j_gene: TRBJ2-7
v_gene: TRBV7-2
d_gene: -

CDR3nt: TGTGCCAGCAGCTTAGTGAGGGGCACTGAAGCTTTCTTT
CDR3aa: CASSLVRGTEAFF
abundance: once
j_gene: TRBJ1-1
v_gene: TRBV13
d_gene: -

CDR3nt: TGTGCCAGCAGCCTCGAACCGGACAGTTACGAGCAGTACTTC
CDR3aa: CASSLEPDSYEQYF
abundance: -
j_gene: TRBJ2-7
v_gene: TRBV9
d_gene: -

CDR3nt: TGTGCCAGCAGCCACCGGGGATCGGAGGAGACCCAGTACTTC
CDR3aa: CASSHRGSEETQYF
abundance: -
j_gene: TRBJ2-5
v_gene: TRBV14
d_gene: -

CDR3nt: TGTGCCAGCAGTCCCCCGGATCGCTGGCCCAACGAGCAGTACTTC
CDR3aa: CASSPPDRWPNEQYF
abundance: -
j_gene: TRBJ2-7
v_gene: TRBV27
d_gene: -

CDR3nt: TGCGCCAGCAGCGACAGGATGAACACTGAAGCTTTCTTT
CDR3aa: CASSDRMNTEAFF
abundance: few
j_gene: TRBJ1-1
v_gene: TRBV10-2
d_gene: -

CDR3nt: TGTGCCAGCAGCTTGATCGGGACCGCGGCTTCACCCCTCCACTTT
CDR3aa: CASSLIGTAASPLHF
abundance: -
j_gene: TRBJ1-6
v_gene: TRBV5-6
d_gene: -

CDR3nt: TGTGCCAGCAGTGACCAGGGGGAATTCAACACTGAAGCTTTCTTT
CDR3aa: CASSDQGEFNTEAFF
abundance: few
j_gene: TRBJ1-1
v_gene: TRBV2
d_gene: TRBD1

CDR3nt: TGTGCCAGCAGCTTTCGCGCAACAGGGATCTACGAGCAGTACTTC
CDR3aa: CASSFRATGIYEQYF
abundance: once
j_gene: TRBJ2-7
v_gene: TRBV7-6
d_gene: -

CDR3nt: TGCGCCAGCAGCCAAGCCTTCGCCGGGACAGGGATGAACTATGGCTACACCTTC
CDR3aa: CASSQAFAGTGMNYGYTF
abundance: -
j_gene: TRBJ1-2
v_gene: TRBV4-3
d_gene: TRBD1

CDR3nt: TGCGCCAGCAGCCAAGAAAGAGGGGAAGGGGAAGCTTTCTTT
CDR3aa: CASSQERGEGEAFF
abundance: -
j_gene: TRBJ1-1
v_gene: TRBV4-1
d_gene: -

CDR3nt: TGTGCCAGCAGTCCCCGGCCCAATGAGCAGTTCTTC
CDR3aa: CASSPRPNEQFF
abundance: once
j_gene: TRBJ2-1
v_gene: TRBV27
d_gene: -

CDR3nt: TGTGCCAGCAGCTCAGATCATGCCAGGGGTGTTGAGCAGTTCTTC
CDR3aa: CASSSDHARGVEQFF
abundance: -
j_gene: TRBJ2-1
v_gene: TRBV6-6
d_gene: -

CDR3nt: TGCGCCAGCAGCCAAGATTACGAGGGGGCGCAGGAGCAGTACTTC
CDR3aa: CASSQDYEGAQEQYF
abundance: -
j_gene: TRBJ2-7
v_gene: TRBV4-3
d_gene: TRBD1

CDR3nt: TGCAGCGTTGAGCCGCCAGATACGCAGTATTTT
CDR3aa: CSVEPPDTQYF
abundance: few
j_gene: TRBJ2-3
v_gene: TRBV29-1
d_gene: -

CDR3nt: TGTGCCAGCAGCCCTTCCGGGACAGGAGCCTACGAGCAGTACTTC
CDR3aa: CASSPSGTGAYEQYF
abundance: -
j_gene: TRBJ2-7
v_gene: TRBV7-9
d_gene: TRBD1

CDR3nt: TGTGCCTGGGCAATTGACGAAAAACTGTTTTTT
CDR3aa: CAWAIDEKLFF
abundance: -
j_gene: TRBJ1-4
v_gene: TRBV30
d_gene: -

CDR3nt: TGCAGCGTTGAGGGGGACGAGAACTATGGCTACACCTTC
CDR3aa: CSVEGDENYGYTF
abundance: -
j_gene: TRBJ1-2
v_gene: TRBV29-1
d_gene: -

CDR3nt: TGTGCCAGCAGTTTATCGACCGGGGGTTGGGCTTTCTTT
CDR3aa: CASSLSTGGWAFF
abundance: -
j_gene: TRBJ1-1
v_gene: TRBV27
d_gene: -

CDR3nt: TGCGCCAGCAGGAACAGGGGACGGGGTTTT
CDR3aa: CASRNRGRGF
abundance: once
j_gene: TRBJ2-3
v_gene: TRBV23-1
d_gene: TRBD1

CDR3nt: TGTGCCAGCAGCTTAGCGCGACGGGGGCGGGATGAGCAGTTCTTC
CDR3aa: CASSLARRGRDEQFF
abundance: -
j_gene: TRBJ2-1
v_gene: TRBV7-2
d_gene: -

CDR3nt: TGCGCCAGCAGCCAAGCGTCCGGACCCTACGAGCAGTACTTC
CDR3aa: CASSQASGPYEQYF
abundance: -
j_gene: TRBJ2-7
v_gene: TRBV4-3
d_gene: -

CDR3nt: TGCGCCAGCAGCCAAGATGTACCGCGGGAGCAGTTCTTC
CDR3aa: CASSQDVPREQFF
abundance: -
j_gene: TRBJ2-1
v_gene: TRBV4-1
d_gene: -

CDR3nt: TGTGCCAGCAGCTTCGCCTTGGGTGGCTACGAGCAGTACTTC
CDR3aa: CASSFALGGYEQYF
abundance: few
j_gene: TRBJ2-7
v_gene: TRBV5-4
d_gene: -

CDR3nt: TGCAGCCGACGCGGGATCACGACGGAGCCTCAGCCCCAGCATTTT
CDR3aa: CSRRGITTEPQPQHF
abundance: -
j_gene: TRBJ1-5
v_gene: TRBV29-1
d_gene: -

CDR3nt: TGTGCCAGTAGTATAGCGGCAGGGGAAACCTACGAGCAGTACTTC
CDR3aa: CASSIAAGETYEQYF
abundance: -
j_gene: TRBJ2-7
v_gene: TRBV19
d_gene: -

CDR3nt: TGCGCCAGCAGCCAAGTTTGGTCAGAGAACACTGAAGCTTTCTTT
CDR3aa: CASSQVWSENTEAFF
abundance: -
j_gene: TRBJ1-1
v_gene: TRBV4-3
d_gene: -

CDR3nt: TGCGCCAGCAGCCAAGAGTCGGGCAGGGGGCCTGAAAAACTGTTTTTT
CDR3aa: CASSQESGRGPEKLFF
abundance: -
j_gene: TRBJ1-4
v_gene: TRBV4-1
d_gene: TRBD1